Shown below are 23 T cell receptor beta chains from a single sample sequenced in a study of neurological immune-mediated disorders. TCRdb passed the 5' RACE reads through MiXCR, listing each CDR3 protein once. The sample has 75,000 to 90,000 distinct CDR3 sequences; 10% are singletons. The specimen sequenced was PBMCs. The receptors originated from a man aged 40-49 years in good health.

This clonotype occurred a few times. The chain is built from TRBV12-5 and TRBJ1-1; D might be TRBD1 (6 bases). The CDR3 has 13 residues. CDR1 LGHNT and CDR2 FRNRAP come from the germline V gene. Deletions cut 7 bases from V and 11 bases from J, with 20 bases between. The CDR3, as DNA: TGTGCTAGTGCCTGGGATACAGGGACCGGGGCTTTCTTT. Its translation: CASAWDTGTGAFF.

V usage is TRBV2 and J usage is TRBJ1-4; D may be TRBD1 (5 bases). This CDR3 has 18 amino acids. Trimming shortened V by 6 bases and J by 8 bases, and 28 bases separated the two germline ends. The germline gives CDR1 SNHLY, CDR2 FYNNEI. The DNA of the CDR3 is TGTGCCAGCAGCCTCTACAGGAAAGGGTTATTGGGGAACGAAAAACTGTTTTTT. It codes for CASSLYRKGLLGNEKLFF.

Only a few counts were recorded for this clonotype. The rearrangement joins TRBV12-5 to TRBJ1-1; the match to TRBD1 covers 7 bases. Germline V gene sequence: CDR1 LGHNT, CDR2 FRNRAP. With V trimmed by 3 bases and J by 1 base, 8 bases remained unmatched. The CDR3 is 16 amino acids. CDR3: CASGFTGQTRNTEAFF. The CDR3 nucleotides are TGTGCTAGTGGTTTCACGGGACAGACCAGGAACACTGAAGCTTTCTTT. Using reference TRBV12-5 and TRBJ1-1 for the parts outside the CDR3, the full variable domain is DARVTQTPRHKVTEMGQEVTMRCQPILGHNTVFWYRQTMMQGLELLAYFRNRAPLDDSGMPKDRFSAEMPDATLATLKIQPSEPRDSAVYFCASGFTGQTRNTEAFFGQGTRLTVV.

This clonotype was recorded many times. CDR3 in amino acids: CASSIVRVGGYTF. The CDR3 DNA reads as TGTGCCAGTAGTATTGTCCGGGTAGGAGGCTACACCTTC. The rearrangement joins TRBV19 to TRBJ1-2, with D hard to call. The CDR3 is made up of 13 amino acids. The V gene's germline CDR1 is LNHDA and CDR2 SQIVND (reference sequence). Deletions cut 3 bases from V and 8 bases from J, with 13 bases between.

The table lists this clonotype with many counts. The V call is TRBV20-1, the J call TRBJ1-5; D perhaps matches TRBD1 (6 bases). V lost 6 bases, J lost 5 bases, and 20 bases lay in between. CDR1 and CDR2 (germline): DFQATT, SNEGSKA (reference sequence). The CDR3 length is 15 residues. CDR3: CSAGNDQGLHQPQHF. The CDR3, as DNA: TGCAGTGCCGGTAATGATCAGGGGCTCCATCAGCCCCAGCATTTT.

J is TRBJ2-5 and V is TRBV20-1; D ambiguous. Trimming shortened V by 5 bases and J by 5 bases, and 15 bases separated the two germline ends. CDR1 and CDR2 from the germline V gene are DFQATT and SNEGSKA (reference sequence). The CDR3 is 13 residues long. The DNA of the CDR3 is TGCAGTGCTTCCTCCGGGCCTTGGGAGACCCAGTACTTC. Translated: CSASSGPWETQYF.

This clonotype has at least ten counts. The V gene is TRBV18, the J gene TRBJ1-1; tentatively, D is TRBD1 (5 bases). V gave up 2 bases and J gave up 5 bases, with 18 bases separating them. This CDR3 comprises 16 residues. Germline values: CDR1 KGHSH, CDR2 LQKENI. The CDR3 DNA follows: TGTGCCAGCTCACCAAGGGGCAGGGACCCAGGGACTGAAGCTTTCTTT. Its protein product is CASSPRGRDPGTEAFF.

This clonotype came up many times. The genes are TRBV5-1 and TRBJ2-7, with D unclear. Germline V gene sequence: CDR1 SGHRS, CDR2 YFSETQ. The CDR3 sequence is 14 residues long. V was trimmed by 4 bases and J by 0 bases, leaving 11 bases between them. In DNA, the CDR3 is TGCGCCAGCAGCCGTCGTTCGGACTCCTACGAGCAGTACTTC. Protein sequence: CASSRRSDSYEQYF. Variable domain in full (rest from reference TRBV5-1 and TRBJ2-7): KAGVTQTPRYLIKTRGQQVTLSCSPISGHRSVSWYQQTPGQGLQFLFEYFSETQRNKGNFPGRFSGRQFSNSRSEMNVSTLELGDSALYLCASSRRSDSYEQYFGPGTRLTVT.

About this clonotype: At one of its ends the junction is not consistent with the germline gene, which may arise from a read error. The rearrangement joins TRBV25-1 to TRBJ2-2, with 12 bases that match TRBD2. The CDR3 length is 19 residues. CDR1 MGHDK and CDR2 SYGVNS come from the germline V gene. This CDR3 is CASSEGGTSGPWNTGELFF. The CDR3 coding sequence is TGTGCCAGCAGTGAGGGTGGGACTAGCGGGCCATGGAACACCGGGGAGCTTTTTTTT.

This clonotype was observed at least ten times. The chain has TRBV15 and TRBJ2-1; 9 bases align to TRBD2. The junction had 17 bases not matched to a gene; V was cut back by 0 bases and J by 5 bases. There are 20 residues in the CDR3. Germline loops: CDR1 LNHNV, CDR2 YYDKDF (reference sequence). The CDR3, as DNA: TGTGCCACCAGCAGAGAACCCCCCCAACCCGGACTAGCGAATCACAATGAGCAGTTCTTC. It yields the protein CATSREPPQPGLANHNEQFF. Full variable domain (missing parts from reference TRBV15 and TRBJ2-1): DAMVIQNPRYQVTQFGKPVTLSCSQTLNHNVMYWYQQKSSQAPKLLFHYYDKDFNNEADTPDNFQSRRPNTSFCFLDIRSPGLGDTAMYLCATSREPPQPGLANHNEQFFGPGTRLTVL.

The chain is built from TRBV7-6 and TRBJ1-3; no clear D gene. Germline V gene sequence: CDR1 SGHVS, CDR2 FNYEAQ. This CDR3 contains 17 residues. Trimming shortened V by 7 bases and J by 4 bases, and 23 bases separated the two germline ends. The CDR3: CASTYFWGCGHGNTIYF. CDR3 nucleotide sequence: TGTGCCAGCACCTATTTCTGGGGTTGCGGGCACGGAAACACCATATATTTT.

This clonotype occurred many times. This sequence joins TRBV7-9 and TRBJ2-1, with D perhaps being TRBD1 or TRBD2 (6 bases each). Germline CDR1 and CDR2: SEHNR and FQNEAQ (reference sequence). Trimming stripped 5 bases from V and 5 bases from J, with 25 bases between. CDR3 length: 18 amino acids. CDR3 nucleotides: TGTGCCAGCAGCCACTACCTCGGTCATGCGGAGGGGGACAATGAGCAGTTCTTC. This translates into CASSHYLGHAEGDNEQFF.

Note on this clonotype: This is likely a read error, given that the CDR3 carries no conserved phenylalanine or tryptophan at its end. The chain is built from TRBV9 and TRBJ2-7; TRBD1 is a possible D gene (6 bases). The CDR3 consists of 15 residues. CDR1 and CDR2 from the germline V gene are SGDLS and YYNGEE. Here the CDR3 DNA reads TGTACCAGCAGCGTCACAGGGTTGGCACCTCACGAGCAGTACATC. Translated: CTSSVTGLAPHEQYI.

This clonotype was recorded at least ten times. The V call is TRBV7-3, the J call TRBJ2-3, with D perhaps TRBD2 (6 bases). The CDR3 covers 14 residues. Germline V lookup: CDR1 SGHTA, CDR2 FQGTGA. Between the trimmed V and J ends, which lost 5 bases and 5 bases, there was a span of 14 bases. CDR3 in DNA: TGTGCCAGCAGCCCAGCGGGCGGGGAAGATACGCAGTATTTT. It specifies CASSPAGGEDTQYF. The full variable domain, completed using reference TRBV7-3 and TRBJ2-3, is GAGVSQTPSNKVTEKGKYVELRCDPISGHTALYWYRQSLGQGPEFLIYFQGTGAADDSGLPNDRFFAVRPEGSVSTLKIQRTERGDSAVYLCASSPAGGEDTQYFGPGTRLTVL.

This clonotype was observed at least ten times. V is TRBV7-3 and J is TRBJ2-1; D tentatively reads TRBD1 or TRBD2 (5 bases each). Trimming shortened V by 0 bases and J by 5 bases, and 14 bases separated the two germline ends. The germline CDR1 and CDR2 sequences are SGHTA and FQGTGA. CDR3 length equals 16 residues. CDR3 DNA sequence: TGTGCCAGCAGCTTAACGAGGGGAGCTGCCCACAATGAGCAGTTCTTC. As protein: CASSLTRGAAHNEQFF.

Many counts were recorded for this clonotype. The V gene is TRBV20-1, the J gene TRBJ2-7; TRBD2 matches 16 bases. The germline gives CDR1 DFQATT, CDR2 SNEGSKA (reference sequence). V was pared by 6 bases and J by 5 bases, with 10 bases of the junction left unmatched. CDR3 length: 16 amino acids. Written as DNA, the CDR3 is TGCAGTGCAGCACCGGGACTAGCGGGGGGGCGGGACGAGCAGTACTTC. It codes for CSAAPGLAGGRDEQYF.

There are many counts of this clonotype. In nucleotides, the CDR3 is TGCAGCGTTGAAGGTGGGCCGGGGGAAGGCACCTACGAGCAGTACTTC. Residues: CSVEGGPGEGTYEQYF. The rearrangement links TRBV29-1 to TRBJ2-7; D possibly corresponds to TRBD2 (6 bases). V was cut by 1 base and J by 2 bases, with 18 bases left in between. Germline-derived CDR1 and CDR2 are SQVTM and ANQGSEA. This CDR3 spans 16 amino acids.

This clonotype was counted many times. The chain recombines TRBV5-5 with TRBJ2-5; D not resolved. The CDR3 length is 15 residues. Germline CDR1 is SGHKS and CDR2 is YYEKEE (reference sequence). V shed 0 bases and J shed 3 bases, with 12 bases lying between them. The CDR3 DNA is TGTGCCAGCAGCTTGGGAGTATGGGAAGAAGAGACCCAGTACTTC. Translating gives CASSLGVWEEETQYF.

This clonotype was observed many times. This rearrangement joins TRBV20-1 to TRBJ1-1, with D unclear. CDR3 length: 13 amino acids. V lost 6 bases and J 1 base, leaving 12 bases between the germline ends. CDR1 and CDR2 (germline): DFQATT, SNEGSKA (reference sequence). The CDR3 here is CSASPPGNTEAFF. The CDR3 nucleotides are TGCAGTGCCAGCCCACCGGGGAACACTGAAGCTTTCTTT.

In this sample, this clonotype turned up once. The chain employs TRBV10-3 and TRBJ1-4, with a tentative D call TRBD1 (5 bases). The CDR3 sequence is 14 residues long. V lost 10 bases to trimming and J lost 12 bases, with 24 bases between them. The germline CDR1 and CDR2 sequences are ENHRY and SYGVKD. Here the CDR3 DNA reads TGTGCCAGCTCCCGGGACTTCGGAAAAGAAGAACTGTTTTTT. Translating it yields CASSRDFGKEELFF.

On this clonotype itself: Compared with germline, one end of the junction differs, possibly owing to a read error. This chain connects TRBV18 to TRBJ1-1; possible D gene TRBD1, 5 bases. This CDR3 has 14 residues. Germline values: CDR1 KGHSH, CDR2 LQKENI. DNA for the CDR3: TGTGTCAGCTCACCGGGACTCATGAACACTGAAGCTTTCTTT. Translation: CVSSPGLMNTEAFF.

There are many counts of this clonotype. The CDR3 sequence: CASRGQGGGGVTDTQYF. The DNA of the CDR3 is TGTGCCAGCCGAGGACAGGGAGGTGGGGGGGTCACAGATACGCAGTATTTT. J is TRBJ2-3 and V is TRBV28; TRBD1 is a possible D gene (8 bases). The CDR3 loop spans 17 amino acids. The ends were cut back, 8 bases at V and 2 bases at J, with 23 bases in the middle. The germline CDR1 and CDR2 sequences are MDHEN and SYDVKM. Full variable domain (remainder filled in from reference TRBV28 and TRBJ2-3): DVKVTQSSRYLVKRTGEKVFLECVQDMDHENMFWYRQDPGLGLRLIYFSYDVKMKEKGDIPEGYSVSREKKERFSLILESASTNQTSMYLCASRGQGGGGVTDTQYFGPGTRLTVL.

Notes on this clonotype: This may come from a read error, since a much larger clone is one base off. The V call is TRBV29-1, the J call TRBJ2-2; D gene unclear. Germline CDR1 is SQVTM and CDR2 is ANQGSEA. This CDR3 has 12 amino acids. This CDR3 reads CSGHGDTGELFF. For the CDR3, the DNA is TGCAGTGGGCATGGGGACACCGGGGAGCTGTTTTTT.